A single sample is the source of the 7 T cell receptor beta chains below, sequenced in a study of beta chain features in type 1 diabetes. Study-level points and caveats: Type 1 diabetes patients showed a moderate but significant shortening of TCRB CDR3s in all four CD4+ subsets.

These receptors' targets are unknown. As every portion of the isolated RNA was reverse transcribed, the sequencing read expressed TCRB transcripts. Profiled with immunoSEQ multiplex PCR; TCRdb holds only in-frame clones, not every one. Of roughly 700,000 clones listed, under 15% were seen once; the top ten hold 0.022%. The sample taken for sequencing was naive CD4+ T cells from blood. These receptors were obtained from a man aged 18 to 29 with type 1 diabetes.

The chain uses TRBV4-1 and TRBJ2-2; D gene ambiguous. Trimming shortened V by 0 bases and J by 5 bases, and 13 bases separated the two germline ends. Germline-derived CDR1 and CDR2 are MGHRA and YSYEKL. CDR3 size: 16 residues. CDR3 sequence (DNA): TGCGCCAGCAGCCAAGAGGATTTTTGGGATACCGGGGAGCTGTTTTTT. This sequence encodes CASSQEDFWDTGELFF.

This clone has a handful of counts. J is TRBJ1-2 and V is TRBV19, with a tentative D call TRBD1 (6 bases). CDR1 and CDR2 from the germline V gene are LNHDA and SQIVND (reference sequence). V was cut by 5 bases and J by 4 bases, with 14 bases left in between. The CDR3 contains 14 residues. The CDR3 bases are TGTGCCAGTAGTTCCGGACAGCCACTCTATGGCTACACCTTC. Amino acids: CASSSGQPLYGYTF.

Turning to this clone: The identical CDR3 is also encoded by other nucleotide sequences in the sample. The genes are TRBV9 and TRBJ2-5, with TRBD2 as a possible D gene (5 bases). CDR1 is SGDLS and CDR2 is YYNGEE in the germline V gene. V shed 0 bases and J shed 3 bases, with 6 bases lying between them. The CDR3 extends over 13 amino acids. Written as DNA, the CDR3 is TGTGCCAGCAGCGTAGCCGGGGAAGAGACCCAGTACTTC. This gives the protein CASSVAGEETQYF.

This chain links TRBV30 with TRBJ1-5; 10 nucleotides align to TRBD1. In germline, CDR1 is GTSNPN, CDR2 SVGIG (reference sequence). The CDR3 is 15 amino acids. Losses at the gene ends were 0 bases for V and 4 bases for J; bases not matched to a gene: 3. CDR3 coding DNA: TGTGCCTGGAGTGTTATGGACAGGGGGAATCAGCCCCAGCATTTT. Amino acids: CAWSVMDRGNQPQHF.

This clone was found a few times. The chain couples TRBV23-1 to TRBJ1-5, with D possibly TRBD1 on 5 matching bases. TRBV23-1 is designated an ORF whose function remains uncertain. This CDR3 contains 16 residues. V was shortened by 0 bases and J by 5 bases, with 14 bases between the two germline ends. The CDR3 nucleotides read TGCGCCAGCAGTCAATCGGGGCGGTTCACCTATCAGCCCCAGCATTTT. It codes for CASSQSGRFTYQPQHF.

This clone was counted a few times. The rearrangement joins TRBV7-9 to TRBJ1-1; D gene ambiguous. V was trimmed by 1 base and J by 1 base, leaving 7 bases between them. CDR3 size: 14 residues. CDR1 SEHNR and CDR2 FQNEAQ come from the germline V gene (reference sequence). The DNA of the CDR3 is TGTGCCAGCAGCTTAGTGCCAGCGAACACTGAAGCTTTCTTT. It specifies CASSLVPANTEAFF.

This clone has only a few counts. The chain recombines TRBV29-1 with TRBJ2-5; 9 positions agree with TRBD2. V was pared by 7 bases and J by 0 bases, with 9 bases of the junction left unmatched. This CDR3 has 15 residues. Germline V gene sequence: CDR1 SQVTM, CDR2 ANQGSEA. CDR3 loop: CSAERGAENQETQYF. The DNA of the CDR3 is TGCAGCGCCGAGCGGGGGGCCGAGAACCAAGAGACCCAGTACTTC.